This TCR beta chain comes out of a study of blood T cell repertoires in COVID-19. The CDR3 is made up of 16 amino acids. The germline V gene encodes CDR1 SGHAT and CDR2 FQNNGV. V trimming: 1 base; J trimming: 7 bases; junction bases outside the gene matches: 9. Some clones are missing from TCRdb's copy, which holds only in-frame ones; the method was immunoSEQ multiplex PCR. This sample carries under 85,000 clones, roughly four fifths of them seen once, and the ten largest clones take roughly 22%. This TCR derives from a human donor in a cohort sampled during active COVID-19. The chain employs TRBV11-2 and TRBJ2-1; 8 bases agree with TRBD1. The sequenced sample consisted of peripheral blood. The CDR3 spells CASSLAFRTGYNEQFF. The CDR3 region has the DNA TGTGCCAGCAGCTTAGCGTTCCGGACAGGGTATAATGAGCAGTTCTTC. The full variable domain, with the rest looked up from reference TRBV11-2 and TRBJ2-1, is EAGVAQSPRYKIIEKRQSVAFWCNPISGHATLYWYQQILGQGPKLLIQFQNNGVVDDSQLPKDRFSAERLKGVDSTLKIQPAKLEDSAVYLCASSLAFRTGYNEQFFGPGTRLTVL.